The 6 T cell receptor beta chains below come from one sample, sequenced in a study of beta chain features in type 1 diabetes. General study findings and limits: People with Type 1 diabetes carried modestly yet significantly shorter TCRB CDR3s in all four CD4+ subsets.

Expressed TCRB transcripts were sequenced, since all the RNA that had been isolated was reverse transcribed. Method: immunoSEQ multiplex PCR; TCRdb's copy keeps in-frame clones and lacks some. The sample has around 280,000 clones, over 12% seen once. Antigen specificity for these receptors is unknown. Sequenced: naive CD4+ T cells from blood. The receptor source for this set is a man aged 18 to 30 with type 1 diabetes.

This clone was seen a handful of times. This chain joins TRBV9 and TRBJ1-1; TRBD1 aligns across 10 bases. After removal of 4 bases from V and 6 bases from J, the junction contained 6 bases not matched to a gene. Germline V gene sequence: CDR1 SGDLS, CDR2 YYNGEE. The CDR3 is 14 amino acids. This CDR3 reads CASSQSDRGPEAFF. For the CDR3, the DNA is TGTGCCAGCAGCCAGAGTGACAGGGGGCCTGAAGCTTTCTTT.

The J gene is TRBJ1-5, the V gene TRBV4-3; 7 bases align to TRBD1. CDR1 is LGHNA and CDR2 is YSLEER in the germline V gene. The V and J ends lost 4 bases and 7 bases, in that order; junction bases with no gene match: 4. This CDR3 is built from 13 residues. The CDR3 sequence is CASSRNRGQPQHF. CDR3 DNA: TGCGCCAGCAGCCGAAACAGGGGCCAGCCCCAGCATTTT.

In this sample, this clone turned up a few times. J is TRBJ2-5 and V is TRBV7-2, with TRBD2 identical over 7 bases. The CDR3 consists of 16 residues. Germline V gene lookup returns CDR1 SGHTA and CDR2 FQGNSA. The junction had 19 bases not matched to a gene; V was cut back by 5 bases and J by 10 bases. CDR3 bases: TGTGCCAGCAGCCCCAGGGCCTCGGGGGGAGGGGTGGTCCAGTACTTC. This encodes CASSPRASGGGVVQYF.

The genes are TRBV11-2 and TRBJ2-2; D is unresolved. With 0 bases removed from V and 1 base from J, the gap between germline ends came to 3 bases. From germline, CDR1 is SGHAT and CDR2 FQNNGV. The CDR3 covers 14 residues. The CDR3 spells CASSLDRNTGELFF. In DNA, the CDR3 is TGTGCCAGCAGCTTAGACAGGAACACCGGGGAGCTGTTTTTT. The variable domain in full, completed from reference TRBV11-2 and TRBJ2-2, reads EAGVAQSPRYKIIEKRQSVAFWCNPISGHATLYWYQQILGQGPKLLIQFQNNGVVDDSQLPKDRFSAERLKGVDSTLKIQPAKLEDSAVYLCASSLDRNTGELFFGEGSRLTVL.

V usage is TRBV6-6 and J usage is TRBJ1-5; D possibly corresponds to TRBD1 (5 bases). The CDR3 loop spans 14 amino acids. Trimming took off 7 bases at V and 1 base at J, with 11 bases between the two ends. Germline loops: CDR1 MNHNY, CDR2 SVGAGI (reference sequence). CDR3 sequence: CASKQTASNQPQHF. DNA for the CDR3: TGTGCCAGCAAGCAGACAGCAAGCAATCAGCCCCAGCATTTT.

This clone was picked up a small number of times. The rearrangement links TRBV2 to TRBJ1-2; 7 nucleotides align to TRBD1. This CDR3 is built from 13 residues. The V segment lost 6 bases and the J segment 4 bases; nucleotides outside the gene matches: 5. Per germline, CDR1 SNHLY and CDR2 FYNNEI. The CDR3 is CASSMTGLYGYTF. As DNA, the CDR3 is TGTGCCAGCAGCATGACAGGGCTCTATGGCTACACCTTC.